A selection of T cell receptor beta chains follows, all from one sample in a study of T cells in Graves' hyperthyroidism and ophthalmopathy. TCRdb redid the calling of the multiplex PCR reads with MiXCR, one entry per CDR3 protein. Of hundreds of thousands of distinct CDR3 sequences listed, about 13% are singletons. Sequencing was performed on blood. The receptors come from a woman under 30 with Graves' hyperthyroidism. Both conserved end residues are part of each CDR3. The order of the fields is clone size, J gene, V gene, D gene, CDR3 protein, CDR3 DNA. The D gene is left open where the match is weak. Clone size is shown for a subset of rows, as once, few, many or a class of expanded clone.

>-|TRBJ1-4|TRBV7-9|TRBD1
CASSLYGTGFEKLFF
TGTGCCAGCAGCTTATATGGGACAGGGTTCGAAAAACTGTTTTTT
>few|TRBJ1-2|TRBV15|-
CATSPERGGSPYGYTF
TGTGCCACCAGCCCAGAGAGGGGGGGATCTCCCTATGGCTACACCTTC
>-|TRBJ2-7|TRBV27|TRBD2
CASTQTSGVSYEQYF
TGTGCCAGCACCCAAACTAGCGGGGTATCCTACGAGCAGTACTTC
>many|TRBJ2-3|TRBV11-2|TRBD1
CASSLTRTGYTDTQYF
TGTGCCAGCAGCTTAACCAGGACAGGGTATACAGATACGCAGTATTTT
>many|TRBJ2-5|TRBV7-9|-
CASSLAGLETQYF
TGTGCCAGCAGCTTAGCAGGGTTGGAGACCCAGTACTTC
>many|TRBJ2-3|TRBV7-6|TRBD2
CASSSTSADTQYF
TGTGCCAGCAGCTCGACTAGCGCAGATACGCAGTATTTT
>few|TRBJ2-1|TRBV5-8|TRBD2
CASSPTGTSGRDEQFF
TGTGCCAGCAGCCCGACCGGGACTAGCGGGAGGGATGAGCAGTTCTTC
>many|TRBJ2-7|TRBV9|-
CASSGEQGPLGEQYF
TGTGCCAGCAGCGGGGAGCAGGGGCCCCTTGGAGAGCAGTACTTC
>many|TRBJ1-5|TRBV12-3/TRBV12-4|TRBD1
CASSGTGGVESQPQHF
TGTGCCAGCAGTGGGACAGGGGGCGTCGAGAGTCAGCCCCAGCATTTT
>many|TRBJ2-7|TRBV13|TRBD1
CASSGQGAVEQYF
TGTGCCAGCTCGGGACAGGGGGCGGTCGAGCAGTACTTC
>many|TRBJ2-7|TRBV2|-
CASKTGVGGYEQYF
TGTGCCAGCAAAACCGGGGTCGGGGGCTACGAGCAGTACTTC
>many|TRBJ1-1|TRBV2|TRBD1
CASSGQGNTEAFF
TGTGCCAGCAGCGGACAGGGTAATACTGAAGCTTTCTTT
>many|TRBJ2-1|TRBV3-1|-
CASSQAWYNEQFF
TGTGCCAGCAGCCAAGCATGGTACAATGAGCAGTTCTTC
>few|TRBJ1-1|TRBV5-5|-
CASSSITGLNTEAFF
TGTGCCAGCAGCTCCATCACAGGACTGAACACTGAAGCTTTCTTT
>once|TRBJ1-2|TRBV3-1|TRBD1
CASTQGARRGYTF
TGTGCCAGCACACAGGGGGCAAGGAGAGGCTACACCTTC
>many|TRBJ1-1|TRBV27|-
CASSLYAGEIGEAFF
TGTGCCAGCAGTTTATATGCAGGGGAGATCGGTGAAGCTTTCTTT
>few|TRBJ2-2|TRBV6-1|-
CASSSDDTGELFF
TGTGCCAGCAGCTCAGACGACACCGGGGAGCTGTTTTTT